Given below is one T cell receptor (beta chain) in context. V gave up 3 bases and J gave up 5 bases, with 13 bases separating them. The CDR3 is 15 amino acids. In germline, CDR1 is LNHNV, CDR2 YYDKDF (reference sequence). Adults between roughly 18 and 95 years of age took part from 20 to 25 US areas. Recovered participants had two consecutive negative NP/OP PCR tests, healthcare professional clearance, or symptom resolution. As originally analysed: Nucleated cell counts were estimated from reference gene primer amplification. Sequenced by immunoSEQ multiplex PCR; TCRdb stores in-frame clones only, minus some. D and trimming come from the DNA, and the V and J calls and clone size come from that table. The table has 150,000 or so clones, about 80% seen once; the top ten hold about 9.2%. This specimen comes from a study of blood T cell repertoires in COVID-19. As for the study in general: The analysed material was cDNA or gDNA that came from T cells, B-cell-depleted T cells, or PBMCs.

This sequence joins TRBV15 and TRBJ2-2; possibly TRBD2 for D (7 bases). This clonotype was obtained from a middle-aged man who had recovered from COVID-19. The sequencing input was PBMCs or T cells enriched from blood (not recorded which). The CDR3 loop is CATSSGGPGTGELFF. CDR3 DNA: TGTGCCACCAGCAGCGGGGGGCCGGGTACCGGGGAGCTGTTTTTT. Supplemented by reference TRBV15 and TRBJ2-2, the full variable domain reads DAMVIQNPRYQVTQFGKPVTLSCSQTLNHNVMYWYQQKSSQAPKLLFHYYDKDFNNEADTPDNFQSRRPNTSFCFLDIRSPGLGDTAMYLCATSSGGPGTGELFFGEGSRLTVL.